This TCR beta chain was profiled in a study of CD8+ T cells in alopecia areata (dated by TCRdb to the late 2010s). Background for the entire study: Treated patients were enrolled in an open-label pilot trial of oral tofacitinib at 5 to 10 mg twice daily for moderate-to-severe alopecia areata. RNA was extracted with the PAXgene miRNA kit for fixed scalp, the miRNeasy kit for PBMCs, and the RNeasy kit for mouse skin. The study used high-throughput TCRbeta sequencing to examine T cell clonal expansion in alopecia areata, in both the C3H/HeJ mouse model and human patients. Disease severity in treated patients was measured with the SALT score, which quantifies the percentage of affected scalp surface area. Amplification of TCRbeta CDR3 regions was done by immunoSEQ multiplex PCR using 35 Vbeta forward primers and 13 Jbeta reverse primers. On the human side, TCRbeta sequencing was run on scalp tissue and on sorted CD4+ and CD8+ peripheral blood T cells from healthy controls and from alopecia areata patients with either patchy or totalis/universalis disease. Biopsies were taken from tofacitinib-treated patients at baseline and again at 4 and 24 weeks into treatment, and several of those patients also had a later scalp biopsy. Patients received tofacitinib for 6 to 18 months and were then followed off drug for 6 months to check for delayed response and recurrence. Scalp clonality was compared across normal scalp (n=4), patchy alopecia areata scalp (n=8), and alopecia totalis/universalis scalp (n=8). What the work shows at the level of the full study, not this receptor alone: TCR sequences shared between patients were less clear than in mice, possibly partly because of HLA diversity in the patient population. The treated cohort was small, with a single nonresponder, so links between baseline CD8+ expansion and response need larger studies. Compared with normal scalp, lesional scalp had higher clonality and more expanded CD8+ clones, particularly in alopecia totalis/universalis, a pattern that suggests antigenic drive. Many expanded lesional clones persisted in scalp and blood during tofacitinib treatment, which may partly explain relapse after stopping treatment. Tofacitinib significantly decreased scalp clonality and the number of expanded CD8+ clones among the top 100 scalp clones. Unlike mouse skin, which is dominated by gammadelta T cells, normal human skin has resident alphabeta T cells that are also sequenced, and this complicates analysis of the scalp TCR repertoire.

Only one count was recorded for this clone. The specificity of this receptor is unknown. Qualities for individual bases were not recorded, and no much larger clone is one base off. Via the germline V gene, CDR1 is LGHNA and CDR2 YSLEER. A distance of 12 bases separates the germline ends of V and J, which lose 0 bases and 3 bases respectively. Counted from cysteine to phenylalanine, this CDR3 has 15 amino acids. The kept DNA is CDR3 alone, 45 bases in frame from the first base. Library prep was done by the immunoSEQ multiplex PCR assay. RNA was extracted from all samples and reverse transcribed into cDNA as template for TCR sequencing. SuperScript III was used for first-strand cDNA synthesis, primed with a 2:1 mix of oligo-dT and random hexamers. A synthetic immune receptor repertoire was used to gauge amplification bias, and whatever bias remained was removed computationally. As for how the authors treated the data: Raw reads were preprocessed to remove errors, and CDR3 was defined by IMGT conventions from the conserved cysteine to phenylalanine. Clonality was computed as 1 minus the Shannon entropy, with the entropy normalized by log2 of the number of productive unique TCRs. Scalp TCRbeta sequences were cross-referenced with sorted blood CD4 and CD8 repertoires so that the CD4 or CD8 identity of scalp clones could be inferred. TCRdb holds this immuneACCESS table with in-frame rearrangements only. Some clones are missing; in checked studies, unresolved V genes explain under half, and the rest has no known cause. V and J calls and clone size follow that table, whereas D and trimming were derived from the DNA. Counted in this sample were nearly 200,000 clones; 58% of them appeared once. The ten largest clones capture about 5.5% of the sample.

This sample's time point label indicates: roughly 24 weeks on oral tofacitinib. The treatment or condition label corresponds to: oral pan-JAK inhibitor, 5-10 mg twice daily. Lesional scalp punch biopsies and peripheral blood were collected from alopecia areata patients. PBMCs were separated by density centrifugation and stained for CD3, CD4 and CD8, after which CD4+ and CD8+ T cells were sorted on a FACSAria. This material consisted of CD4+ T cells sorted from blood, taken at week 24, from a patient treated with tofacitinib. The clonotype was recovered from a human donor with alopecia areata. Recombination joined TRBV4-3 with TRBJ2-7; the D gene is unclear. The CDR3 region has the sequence CASSQDPGSHYEQYF. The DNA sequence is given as TGCGCCAGCAGCCAAGATCCCGGGTCCCACTACGAGCAGTACTTC.